This TCR beta chain came from a study of T cell responses to AZD1222 COVID-19 vaccine. Produced via immunoSEQ multiplex PCR; TCRdb's table is partial and in-frame only. The sample has fewer than 150,000 clones, about 85% seen once; the top ten hold approximately 5.9%. In the case of this clone: Antigen specificity is unknown.

Overall study findings and caveats: Reportedly, nearly half the spike-specific TCRs target unmutated variant regions.

The CDR3 contains 15 residues. The germline gives CDR1 LGHDT, CDR2 YNNKEL (reference sequence). Deletions cut 6 bases from V and 3 bases from J, with 18 bases between. The specimen comprised peripheral blood, sampled on day 0 of AZD1222 vaccination. This clonotype was sampled from an adult in good health. The V and J genes are TRBV3-1 (or the pseudogene TRBV3-2) and TRBJ2-7; D is possibly TRBD2 (7 bases). CDR3 DNA sequence: TGTGCCAGCAGTCAAAGGGGGGGGGCCCACTACGAGCAGTACTTC. Its translation is CASSQRGGAHYEQYF.